Listed here are 26 T cell receptor beta chains from one sample, sequenced in a study of low-dose radiotherapy and immunotherapy resistance in tumors. First-strand cDNA relied on TRAV- and TRBV-specific primers spanning alpha and beta chains. A constant-region primer paired with the V-primer adapter amplified TCRs over about 19 PCR cycles. TCRdb re-called the reads through MiXCR, storing one row per CDR3 protein. This table has about 97,000 distinct CDR3 sequences, under 25% appearing once. The time point denotes: after trial treatment. Treatment specified: LDRT plus nivolumab, ipilimumab, low-dose cyclophosphamide and aspirin (RACIN trial). The sequences come from PBMCs, collected after low-dose radiotherapy plus immunotherapy. The receptors originated from a male donor with prostate cancer.

The V and J genes are TRBV27 and TRBJ2-1; 12 bases are a match to TRBD2. This CDR3 is built from 14 residues. Trimming took 4 bases from V and 9 from J; bases not matched to a gene: 4. The germline V gene has CDR1 MNHEY and CDR2 SMNVEV (reference sequence). The CDR3 coding sequence is TGTGCCAGCAGTTCGCCGGGACTAGCGGGTGAGCAGTTCTTC. As protein: CASSSPGLAGEQFF.

This clonotype came up many times. The chain employs TRBV5-1 and TRBJ1-1; TRBD1 matches at 8 bases. Germline loops: CDR1 SGHRS, CDR2 YFSETQ. The J segment lost 5 bases and the V segment lost 2 bases, leaving 8 bases of the junction unmatched. CDR3 size: 15 residues. CDR3: CASSFRRQGPTEAFF. CDR3 DNA: TGCGCCAGCAGCTTTCGGCGACAGGGGCCTACTGAAGCTTTCTTT.

This clonotype was counted ten times or more. This chain connects TRBV5-1 to TRBJ2-2; 8 bases map to TRBD2. This CDR3 contains 18 residues. With V trimmed by 2 bases and J by 4 bases, 13 bases remained unmatched. The germline V gene encodes CDR1 SGHRS and CDR2 YFSETQ. The CDR3 bases are TGCGCCAGCAGCTTCCGGGGCTCCCAGCGGGGGACCACCGGGGAGCTGTTTTTT. It encodes CASSFRGSQRGTTGELFF.

This clonotype has a count of ten or more. The gene calls are TRBV7-2 and TRBJ2-3, with D uncertain. Germline V lookup: CDR1 SGHTA, CDR2 FQGNSA. V dropped 5 bases and J dropped 2 bases, with 11 bases sitting between them. The CDR3 is made up of 14 amino acids. This CDR3 reads CASSPPHPTDTQYF. The CDR3 DNA reads TGTGCCAGCAGCCCTCCGCACCCCACAGATACGCAGTATTTT.

This clonotype was detected ten times or more. The V call is TRBV10-2, the J call TRBJ2-3; TRBD2 is a possible D gene (7 bases). This CDR3 has 18 residues. V shed 3 bases and J shed 0 bases, with 19 bases lying between them. Looked up from germline, CDR1 is WSHSY and CDR2 is SAAADI. CDR3 residues: CASSDWGGLSTSTDTQYF. In DNA form, the CDR3 reads TGCGCCAGCAGTGACTGGGGGGGCCTATCAACAAGCACAGATACGCAGTATTTT.

The chain has TRBV20-1 and TRBJ2-5; no definite D call. The CDR3 is 12 residues long. Germline V lookup: CDR1 DFQATT, CDR2 SNEGSKA (reference sequence). Deletions cut 4 bases from V and 3 bases from J, with 9 bases between. Written as DNA, the CDR3 is TGCAGTGCTATGACCGACGAAGAGACCCAGTACTTC. It encodes CSAMTDEETQYF.

This clonotype was seen ten or more times. The genes are TRBV10-3 and TRBJ2-3, with TRBD2 matching over 13 bases. The CDR3 has 17 residues. CDR1 is ENHRY and CDR2 is SYGVKD in the germline V gene. Trimming at V came to 6 bases and at J to 0 bases, leaving 6 bases not matched to a gene. CDR3 amino acids: CAIRGTSGETSTDTQYF. The CDR3 DNA is TGTGCCATCAGAGGGACTAGCGGGGAAACTAGCACAGATACGCAGTATTTT.

This clonotype was seen ten or more times. V gene TRBV5-1 combines with J gene TRBJ2-5, with 11 bases fitting TRBD1. This CDR3 is built from 16 residues. J was trimmed by 0 bases and V by 4 bases; bases with no gene match: 5. Germline V gene lookup returns CDR1 SGHRS and CDR2 YFSETQ. CDR3 loop: CASSGGTGGYQETQYF. The CDR3 nucleotides are TGCGCCAGCAGCGGTGGGACAGGGGGGTACCAAGAGACCCAGTACTTC.

Comments on this clonotype: A much larger clone lies one base from this, so it may be a read error. The V and J genes are TRBV20-1 and TRBJ2-3; D is unresolved. Germline CDR1 DFQATT, CDR2 SNEGSKA (reference sequence). CDR3 length: 13 amino acids. V shed 0 bases and J shed 11 bases, with 15 bases lying between them. CDR3 DNA: TGCAGTGCTAGAGATCCGTTGTCCTGGGGGCAGTATTTT. As protein: CSARDPLSWGQYF.

This clonotype was counted ten times or more. The chain is built from TRBV20-1 and TRBJ2-6, with TRBD1 identical over 9 bases. The ends lost 2 bases at V and 0 bases at J; junction bases unmatched: 8. Germline lookup yields CDR1 DFQATT and CDR2 SNEGSKA (reference sequence). The CDR3 consists of 18 residues. The CDR3 here is CSARPTGGGLSGANVLTF. The CDR3 region has the DNA TGCAGTGCTAGACCGACAGGGGGAGGTCTCTCTGGGGCCAACGTCCTGACTTTC.

This clonotype was picked up many times. This chain connects TRBV5-4 to TRBJ2-3; D is tentatively TRBD1 or TRBD2 (5 bases each). Trimming cost V 3 bases and J 1 base, with 12 bases left between them. The CDR3 contains 15 residues. Germline CDR1 is SGHNT and CDR2 is YYREEE (reference sequence). The CDR3 protein is CASSSARDGTDTQYF. As DNA, the CDR3 is TGTGCCAGCAGCTCTGCCAGGGACGGCACAGATACGCAGTATTTT.

This clonotype has at least ten counts. The J gene is TRBJ2-7, the V gene TRBV7-8; no clear D. The CDR3 runs to 14 residues. Germline CDR1 and CDR2: SGHVS and FQNEAQ. V was trimmed by 0 bases and J by 2 bases, leaving 8 bases between them. CDR3 DNA: TGTGCCAGCAGCTTAGCGCCACCAGCCTACGAGCAGTACTTC. This translates into CASSLAPPAYEQYF.

Turning to this clonotype: A read error is likely here: a far larger clone is one base away. The CDR3 spells CASSGGAGSYEQYF. CDR3 sequence (DNA): TGTGCCAGCAGCGGGGGGGCAGGGTCCTACGAGCAGTACTTC. The V gene is TRBV7-8, the J gene TRBJ2-7; weak D call: TRBD2 (7 bases). Germline V gene data show CDR1 as SGHVS and CDR2 as FQNEAQ. V dropped 5 bases and J dropped 1 base, with 12 bases sitting between them. This CDR3 has 14 amino acids.

This clonotype has at least ten counts. The chain couples TRBV6-5 to TRBJ1-1, with D uncertain. Trimming pared 11 bases from V and 1 base from J, leaving 17 bases between. The CDR3 extends over 14 amino acids. CDR1 and CDR2 (germline): MNHEY, SVGAGI. The DNA of the CDR3 is TGTGCCTCAAAATCCCCTCCAGCGAACACTGAAGCTTTCTTT. Encoded protein: CASKSPPANTEAFF.

There are many counts of this clonotype. The chain links TRBV10-1 to TRBJ2-7; the match to TRBD1 covers 8 bases. The CDR3 consists of 12 residues. J gave up 6 bases and V 8 bases, and 6 bases lay outside the gene matches. Germline values: CDR1 WNHNN, CDR2 SYGVQD (reference sequence). CDR3 loop: CASLQGGREQYF. Written as DNA, the CDR3 is TGCGCCAGCCTACAGGGGGGTCGCGAGCAGTACTTC.

Comment on this clonotype: It is likely a read error: a sequence one base away is far more abundant. The chain joins TRBV3-1 to TRBJ2-7; TRBD2 matches 9 bases. V lost 1 base, J lost 7 bases, and 8 bases stayed unmatched. The CDR3 totals 15 residues. The germline gives CDR1 LGHDT, CDR2 YNNKEL (reference sequence). The CDR3 reads CASSQVSGGSGEQYF. The DNA of the CDR3 is TGTGCCAGCAGCCAAGTAAGCGGGGGGTCGGGAGAGCAGTACTTC.

As regards this clonotype: With a far larger clone one base away, a read error is the likely cause. The chain couples TRBV27 to TRBJ1-2, with a possible D match to TRBD1 (5 bases). CDR3 length: 15 amino acids. Germline lookup yields CDR1 MNHEY and CDR2 SMNVEV (reference sequence). V was pared by 10 bases and J by 6 bases, with 24 bases between. The CDR3 spells CATSFPPGKVDGYTF. CDR3 coding DNA: TGTGCCACCAGCTTCCCCCCAGGGAAGGTCGATGGCTACACCTTC.

This clonotype came up many times. The chain employs TRBV28 and TRBJ2-7; TRBD2 is a possible D gene (6 bases). Trimming removed 6 bases from V and 5 bases from J, with 17 bases in between. The CDR3 has 14 amino acids. Germline V gene data show CDR1 as MDHEN and CDR2 as SYDVKM. For the CDR3, the DNA is TGTGCCAGCAGAGGAGGGGCGAAAGGGCACGAGCAGTACTTC. It encodes CASRGGAKGHEQYF.

As concerns this clonotype: With a far larger clone one base away, a read error is the likely cause. The genes are TRBV12-3 or TRBV12-4 and TRBJ2-3; the D gene is possibly TRBD1 (5 bases). The J call may be mistaken, given a closer DNA end match to TRBJ1-5. There are 14 residues in the CDR3. This chain's CDR3 is CASSVPGRPDTQHF. The CDR3 region has the DNA TGTGCCAGCAGTGTCCCGGGACGCCCAGATACGCAGCATTTT.

The rearrangement links TRBV12-3 or TRBV12-4 to TRBJ2-5; D not resolved. Trimming cost V 5 bases and J 0 bases, with 7 bases left between them. This CDR3 spans 13 amino acids. CDR3 nucleotide sequence: TGTGCCAGCAGTGATTTGAACCAAGAGACCCAGTACTTC. It codes for CASSDLNQETQYF.

A note on this clonotype: Compared with germline, one end of the junction differs, possibly owing to a read error. This chain links TRBV14 with TRBJ2-1; possibly TRBD1 for D (5 bases). The length of the CDR3 is 15 residues. Germline lookup yields CDR1 SGHDN and CDR2 FVKESK. In nucleotides, the CDR3 is TGTGCCAGTAGCCAAGATCAGGGCAGTTACAATGAGCAGTTCTTC. Encoded protein: CASSQDQGSYNEQFF.

The chain uses TRBV29-1 and TRBJ2-3; unclear D gene. The CDR3 has 13 amino acids. CDR1 and CDR2 from the germline V gene are SQVTM and ANQGSEA. Trimming cost V 6 bases and J 5 bases, with 15 bases left between them. This CDR3 is CSVTSPGGDTQYF. Written as DNA, the CDR3 is TGCAGCGTCACCAGCCCAGGTGGAGATACGCAGTATTTT.

J is TRBJ2-6 and V is TRBV28; possible D gene TRBD1, 5 bases. Trimming removed 7 bases from V and 4 bases from J, with 5 bases in between. From germline, CDR1 is MDHEN and CDR2 SYDVKM. The CDR3 loop spans 12 amino acids. CDR3 nucleotide sequence: TGTGCCAGCAAGGGGGGGGCCAACGTCCTGACTTTC. It codes for CASKGGANVLTF. Together with reference TRBV28 and TRBJ2-6, the CDR3 gives the full variable domain: DVKVTQSSRYLVKRTGEKVFLECVQDMDHENMFWYRQDPGLGLRLIYFSYDVKMKEKGDIPEGYSVSREKKERFSLILESASTNQTSMYLCASKGGANVLTFGAGSRLTVL.

Worth noting for this clonotype: A much larger clone differs by one base, so this may be a read error. The chain recombines TRBV5-1 with TRBJ1-3; perhaps TRBD1 as D (6 bases). The CDR3 has 16 residues. The germline V gene encodes CDR1 SGHRS and CDR2 YFSETQ. The CDR3 spells CASSLEGRGTGDTIYF. Written as DNA, the CDR3 is TGCGCCAGCAGCTTGGAGGGCAGGGGCACTGGAGACACCATATATTTT.

Many counts were recorded for this clonotype. The genes are TRBV4-1 and TRBJ2-3; 9 nucleotides agree with TRBD1. The germline V gene has CDR1 MGHRA and CDR2 YSYEKL. The ends lost 3 bases at V and 4 bases at J; junction bases unmatched: 5. CDR3 size: 15 residues. The CDR3 sequence: CASSQRTGAPDTQYF. In DNA, the CDR3 is TGCGCCAGCAGCCAGAGGACAGGGGCCCCAGATACGCAGTATTTT.

Ten or more counts support this clonotype. An end of the junction does not agree with germline; a read error may underlie this. V is TRBV5-3 and J is TRBJ1-1; the D gene is possibly TRBD1 (6 bases). TRBV5-3 qualifies as an ORF whose function is uncertain. CDR3 size: 14 residues. The CDR3 DNA reads as TGTGCCAGCAGCTTAGACAGGCTGAACACTGAAGCTTTCTTT. Translating gives CASSLDRLNTEAFF.